Listed below are T cell receptor beta chains from one sample, sequenced in a study of vaccination and CD4 T cells after COVID-19. The antigens these receptors bind are not known. TCRdb independently ran MiXCR on the PCR reads; one entry per CDR3 protein. The sample includes 13,000 or so distinct CDR3 sequences, about 61% seen only once; the top ten take about 10%. The specimen was CD4+ T cells from blood, cultured in vitro. These receptors were taken from a human donor who had recovered from COVID-19. CDR3s include the opening cysteine and the closing phenylalanine or tryptophan. Fields, in order: CDR3 length, D gene, clone size, V gene, J gene, CDR3 DNA, CDR3 protein. D genes are given only for firm matches. Only part of the rows carry a size: once, few, many, or a class if the clone is expanded.

13	TRBD1	few	TRBV6-1	TRBJ2-7	TGTGCCAGCAAGCGGACAGGGGGCTACGAGCAGTACTTC	CASKRTGGYEQYF
14	TRBD1	few	TRBV7-8	TRBJ1-1	TGTGCCAGCAGCGCTCGACAGGGCCGCACTGAAGCTTTCTTT	CASSARQGRTEAFF
13	.	.	TRBV7-6	TRBJ2-2	TGTGCCAGCAGCCTGGGGGACACCGGGGAGCTGTTTTTT	CASSLGDTGELFF
15	.	few	TRBV19	TRBJ2-2	TGTGCCACCTCGGAGGGGTGGGAGCTTACCGGGGAGCTGTTTTTT	CATSEGWELTGELFF
16	.	few	TRBV21-1	TRBJ2-3	TGTGCCAGCAGCAAAGAAACGGCGGAATGGACAGATACGCAGTATTTT	CASSKETAEWTDTQYF
13	.	.	TRBV27	TRBJ2-2	TGTGCCATACGGGGGCAGTTCACCGGGGAGCTGTTTTTT	CAIRGQFTGELFF
15	.	few	TRBV27	TRBJ2-7	TGTGCCAGCAGTTCCCCCGGGACAACCTTCTACGAGCAGTACTTC	CASSSPGTTFYEQYF
15	TRBD1	.	TRBV10-3	TRBJ2-2	TGTGCCATCAGAAAGACAGGGTGGGACACCGGGGAGCTGTTTTTT	CAIRKTGWDTGELFF
13	.	few	TRBV27	TRBJ1-1	TGTGCCAGCAGTTTAACCCAGAACACTGAAGCTTTCTTT	CASSLTQNTEAFF
16	TRBD1	.	TRBV7-2	TRBJ1-4	TGTGCCAGCAGCTTAGCAGGGACAGCAACTAATGAAAAACTGTTTTTT	CASSLAGTATNEKLFF
15	TRBD1	.	TRBV20-1	TRBJ1-2	TGCAGTGCCCCCGGGACAGGAATCCCTAACTATGGCTACACCTTC	CSAPGTGIPNYGYTF
15	.	.	TRBV6-1	TRBJ1-4	TGTGCCAGCAGGGAGACAGGCTCAACTAATGAAAAACTGTTTTTT	CASRETGSTNEKLFF
16	TRBD1	.	TRBV19	TRBJ2-2	TGTGCCAGTAGTATCGGTGGGGGACAGGGGCCCGGGGAGCTGTTTTTT	CASSIGGGQGPGELFF
17	.	.	TRBV18	TRBJ2-7	TGTGCCAGCTCATCGCAAGGAGGGCAGGGAGTCTCCTACGAGCAGTACTTC	CASSSQGGQGVSYEQYF
13	.	.	TRBV6-1	TRBJ1-1	TGTGCCAGCGGCAGGGGCATGAACACTGAAGCTTTCTTT	CASGRGMNTEAFF
15	.	.	TRBV27	TRBJ1-1	TGTGCCAGCAGCCTCTCAGGGGTTATGAACACTGAAGCTTTCTTT	CASSLSGVMNTEAFF
18	.	.	TRBV4-1	TRBJ2-5	TGCGCCAGCAGCCAAGATTTCGGGACACCTACCATTCAAGAGACCCAGTACTTC	CASSQDFGTPTIQETQYF
15	TRBD1	.	TRBV28	TRBJ1-1	TGTGCCAGCAGTTCCCCCGGGACAGGGGACACTGAAGCTTTCTTT	CASSSPGTGDTEAFF
17	.	few	TRBV21-1	TRBJ1-1	TGTGCCAGCAGCAAAACGCCGGGACGGTTCCTGAACACTGAAGCTTTCTTT	CASSKTPGRFLNTEAFF
14	.	.	TRBV7-2	TRBJ2-7	TGTGCCAGCAGCTTACAGGACATCCTCTACGAGCAGTACTTC	CASSLQDILYEQYF
12	.	.	TRBV18	TRBJ2-7	TGTGCCAGCTCTCCGAAAGTAGACGAGCAGTACTTC	CASSPKVDEQYF
13	TRBD1	.	TRBV2	TRBJ2-5	TGTGCCAGCAGGCAGGGGGTTGAAGCGACCCAGTACTTC	CASRQGVEATQYF
15	TRBD1	.	TRBV2	TRBJ1-4	TGTGCCAGCAGCCAACGGACAGGGGGCGGTGAAAAACTGTTTTTT	CASSQRTGGGEKLFF
15	.	.	TRBV7-2	TRBJ2-1	TGTGCCAGCAGCCCCTTTGGGGGCATCTACAATGAGCAGTTCTTC	CASSPFGGIYNEQFF
14	.	.	TRBV11-3	TRBJ2-7	TGTGCCAGCAGCTATCCGAGTGGGGGCTACGAGCAGTACTTC	CASSYPSGGYEQYF
15	.	.	TRBV10-3	TRBJ1-2	TGTGCCATCAGTGCCTGGACTGTAGCTAACTATGGCTACACCTTC	CAISAWTVANYGYTF
15	TRBD2	few	TRBV24-1	TRBJ2-2	TGTGCCACCAGTGATTCCTCGGGGGGGCGTGGGGAGCTGTTTTTT	CATSDSSGGRGELFF
16	.	.	TRBV5-1	TRBJ2-2	TGCGCCAGCAGCTTGACAGGGACAGCGGGCACCGGGGAGCTGTTTTTT	CASSLTGTAGTGELFF
14	.	.	TRBV20-1	TRBJ1-2	TGCAGTGCGCTGAGCCCTTGGGGGGCTAATGGCTACACCTTC	CSALSPWGANGYTF
19	.	few	TRBV7-9	TRBJ1-6	TGTGCCAGCAGCATTTCGGGCCTTCTTAGGCCGTCCTATAATTCACCCCTCCACTTT	CASSISGLLRPSYNSPLHF
16	.	few	TRBV7-2	TRBJ2-1	TGTGCCAGCAGCTTAGGATGGGACCGTCCCGCTGGTGAGCAGTTCTTC	CASSLGWDRPAGEQFF
15	TRBD1	.	TRBV12-3/TRBV12-4	TRBJ2-3	TGTGCCAGCAGTGATACAGGGGGCGGAGCAGATACGCAGTATTTT	CASSDTGGGADTQYF
13	TRBD1	.	TRBV7-2	TRBJ1-4	TGTGCCAGCAGCTCGGACAGGCCGGAAAAACTGTTTTTT	CASSSDRPEKLFF
15	TRBD1	.	TRBV7-3	TRBJ2-7	TGTGCCAGCAGCTTAGACTCAGGGGGCGGGTACGAGCAGTACTTC	CASSLDSGGGYEQYF
13	.	.	TRBV12-3/TRBV12-4	TRBJ2-5	TGTGCCAGCAGTTCTACACCTCTAGAGACCCAGTACTTC	CASSSTPLETQYF
14	.	.	TRBV19	TRBJ1-2	TGTGCCAGTAGTATAGAGCGGGCGGACTATGGCTACACCTTC	CASSIERADYGYTF
17	TRBD1	.	TRBV24-1	TRBJ1-5	TGTGCCACCAGTGATTCTAGGACAGGGCCTCTCGGCCAGCCCCAGCATTTT	CATSDSRTGPLGQPQHF
12	.	.	TRBV11-2	TRBJ1-1	TGTGCCAGCAGCTTACTTCGAACTGAAGCTTTCTTT	CASSLLRTEAFF
14	.	few	TRBV2	TRBJ2-2	TGTGCCAGCACCGGGAAACCGAACACCGGGGAGCTGTTTTTT	CASTGKPNTGELFF
12	.	.	TRBV7-2	TRBJ1-5	TGTGCCAGCAGTGATGATGATCAGCCCCAGCATTTT	CASSDDDQPQHF
15	TRBD2	once	TRBV5-1	TRBJ2-5	TGCGCCAGCAGCTTGACTAGCGGGCCGCAAGAGACCCAGTACTTC	CASSLTSGPQETQYF
15	TRBD1	.	TRBV6-2/TRBV6-3	TRBJ2-3	TGTGCCAGCAGTCAGCCCCGACAGGGACCAGATACGCAGTATTTT	CASSQPRQGPDTQYF
14	TRBD1	.	TRBV2	TRBJ1-1	TGTGCCAGCAGTGTTCGACAGGGGAGAACTGAAGCTTTCTTT	CASSVRQGRTEAFF
14	TRBD1	.	TRBV27	TRBJ1-1	TGTGCCAGCAGTTGGGACAGGATTAACACTGAAGCTTTCTTT	CASSWDRINTEAFF
16	TRBD1	.	TRBV2	TRBJ2-6	TGTGCCAGAGGGACAGGGGGGGGCTCTGGGGCCAACGTCCTGACTTTC	CARGTGGGSGANVLTF
16	.	.	TRBV7-9	TRBJ1-4	TGTGCCAGCAGCTCCCCCAGATCCACAGGGCGGGAAAAACTGTTTTTT	CASSSPRSTGREKLFF
16	.	.	TRBV2	TRBJ2-6	TGTGCCAGCAGTGTGGCTGGCCCCTCTGGGGCCAACGTCCTGACTTTC	CASSVAGPSGANVLTF
17	.	few	TRBV21-1	TRBJ2-7	TGTGCCAGCAGCTCACGGGGGGCGGGGAGTTCGAAGTACGAGCAGTACTTC	CASSSRGAGSSKYEQYF
14	.	.	TRBV2	TRBJ1-1	TGTGCCAGCACCGAAGGGATTATGAACACTGAAGCTTTCTTT	CASTEGIMNTEAFF
13	.	.	TRBV18	TRBJ1-1	TGTGCCAGCTCACCATTCGGTGGACAAGAGGCTTTCTTT	CASSPFGGQEAFF
13	.	few	TRBV7-2	TRBJ1-2	TGTGCCAGCAGCCCGGGGATCTCGTTGGGCTACACCTTC	CASSPGISLGYTF
14	.	few	TRBV27	TRBJ1-5	TGTGCCAGCAGCCCCAGAACAGGAGATCAGCCCCAGCATTTT	CASSPRTGDQPQHF
15	.	.	TRBV5-6	TRBJ2-2	TGTGCCAGCAGCTTAAGGGGGGTGTTATCCGGGGAGCTGTTTTTT	CASSLRGVLSGELFF
12	.	.	TRBV6-2/TRBV6-3	TRBJ1-5	TGTGCCAGCAGTTTACTGAGTCAGCCCCAGCATTTT	CASSLLSQPQHF
13	.	.	TRBV6-2/TRBV6-3	TRBJ1-5	TGTGCCAGCAGTTACTTTGAAAATCAGCCCCAGCATTTT	CASSYFENQPQHF
15	TRBD1	.	TRBV5-4	TRBJ1-6	TGTGCCAGCAGCACAGGGGGCGCCGGGCATTCACCCCTCCACTTT	CASSTGGAGHSPLHF
13	.	.	TRBV12-3/TRBV12-4	TRBJ2-7	TGTGCCAGCAGTTTAAAAGGGAGTAACGAGCAGTACTTC	CASSLKGSNEQYF
14	TRBD1	.	TRBV19	TRBJ2-2	TGTGCCAGCAACCGGGACAGGGTCACCGGGGAGCTGTTTTTT	CASNRDRVTGELFF
13	.	.	TRBV7-6	TRBJ2-2	TGTGCCAGCAGCCTACTCGGCACCGGGGAGCTGTTTTTT	CASSLLGTGELFF
14	.	.	TRBV12-3/TRBV12-4	TRBJ1-2	TGTGCCAGCAGTTTATCAGGGAGCAACTATGGCTACACCTTC	CASSLSGSNYGYTF